Listed below are T cell receptor beta chains from one sample, sequenced in a study of T cells in tumors after PD-1 blockade. This table comes from immunoSEQ multiplex PCR, and its TCRdb copy is limited to in-frame clones, with some not included. Of about 33,000 clones in the sample, around 80% are singletons; the top ten hold under 50%. The sample consisted of PBMCs, taken before anti-PD-1 treatment. The receptors shown here come from a human donor with basal cell carcinoma. CDR3s leave out the opening cysteine and the closing phenylalanine or tryptophan. A D gene is named only where the DNA matches it firmly. The size of a clone is reported for some rows only, either as once, few or many, or as a class for expanded clones.

D: TRBD1
size: NA
V: TRBV10-2
length: 9
J: TRBJ1-1
CDR3: ASRQGAEAF

D: TRBD1
size: once
V: TRBV5-5
length: 13
J: TRBJ1-2
CDR3: ASSPQTGIDYGYT

D: TRBD1
size: few
V: TRBV6-1
length: 13
J: TRBJ1-1
CDR3: ASSERQGQGTEAF

D: NA
size: NA
V: TRBV30
length: 13
J: TRBJ2-1
CDR3: AWSVRLLRDDEQF

D: TRBD1
size: once
V: TRBV6-6
length: 16
J: TRBJ1-5
CDR3: ASSPTGAGLPSNQPQH

D: NA
size: NA
V: TRBV4-1
length: 13
J: TRBJ1-5
CDR3: ASSQETDRNQPQH

D: NA
size: NA
V: TRBV24-1
length: 10
J: TRBJ2-7
CDR3: ATSAQLYEQY

D: NA
size: medium-sized
V: TRBV29-1
length: 11
J: TRBJ2-6
CDR3: SVGDSGANVLT

D: TRBD1
size: NA
V: TRBV25-1
length: 11
J: TRBJ1-2
CDR3: ASSRAGGDGYT

D: TRBD1
size: NA
V: TRBV15
length: 16
J: TRBJ2-3
CDR3: ATSRGKTRDRGTDTQY

D: NA
size: NA
V: TRBV9
length: 14
J: TRBJ1-1
CDR3: ASSARGTLMNTEAF

D: TRBD2
size: NA
V: TRBV7-2
length: 13
J: TRBJ2-7
CDR3: ASSPQWQGGYEQY

D: NA
size: NA
V: TRBV7-2
length: 16
J: TRBJ2-3
CDR3: ASSSGVGGRIRGDTQY

D: TRBD2
size: NA
V: TRBV5-1
length: 14
J: TRBJ2-5
CDR3: ASSLIGGRAQETQY

D: NA
size: NA
V: TRBV6-5
length: 9
J: TRBJ1-2
CDR3: ASSYEGSYT

D: NA
size: NA
V: TRBV7-9
length: 14
J: TRBJ2-7
CDR3: ASSLGRTLSNYEQY

D: NA
size: NA
V: TRBV6-2/TRBV6-3
length: 12
J: TRBJ2-7
CDR3: ASSPPFDSYEQY

D: TRBD2
size: NA
V: TRBV28
length: 12
J: TRBJ2-1
CDR3: ASSLGLAGVSQF

D: TRBD1
size: NA
V: TRBV5-5
length: 12
J: TRBJ2-7
CDR3: ASSLGDREYEQY

D: NA
size: NA
V: TRBV7-9
length: 9
J: TRBJ2-7
CDR3: ASSLGGGTL

D: TRBD2
size: NA
V: TRBV11-3
length: 14
J: TRBJ2-3
CDR3: ASSQGTSGRTDTQY

D: NA
size: NA
V: TRBV6-2/TRBV6-3
length: 15
J: TRBJ2-7
CDR3: ASSYELRGSFSYEQY

D: NA
size: NA
V: TRBV18
length: 13
J: TRBJ2-5
CDR3: ASSPRERSQETQY

D: NA
size: NA
V: TRBV27
length: 9
J: TRBJ2-4
CDR3: ASSGGNIQY

D: NA
size: NA
V: TRBV7-8
length: 13
J: TRBJ2-1
CDR3: ASSFLDQPGPEQF

D: TRBD2
size: NA
V: TRBV7-6
length: 15
J: TRBJ2-1
CDR3: ASSLGARGGGIHEQF

D: NA
size: NA
V: TRBV19
length: 13
J: TRBJ2-5
CDR3: ASSIGGSGRETQY

D: NA
size: once
V: TRBV6-5
length: 12
J: TRBJ1-4
CDR3: ASRTRRANEKLF

D: NA
size: NA
V: TRBV6-2/TRBV6-3
length: 13
J: TRBJ1-1
CDR3: ASSLSSRGNTEAF

D: TRBD1
size: NA
V: TRBV6-5
length: 13
J: TRBJ1-2
CDR3: ASSFGTGLNYGYT

D: NA
size: NA
V: TRBV19
length: 13
J: TRBJ1-2
CDR3: ASSAHVGGGYGYT

D: TRBD2
size: few
V: TRBV14
length: 14
J: TRBJ2-7
CDR3: ASSHPRGGSSYEQY

D: TRBD1
size: NA
V: TRBV5-1
length: 12
J: TRBJ2-7
CDR3: ASSRIPGGHEQY

D: NA
size: NA
V: TRBV3-1/TRBV3-2
length: 10
J: TRBJ1-1
CDR3: ASSQDRAEAF

D: TRBD2
size: NA
V: TRBV7-2
length: 13
J: TRBJ2-3
CDR3: ASSLTSGEENTQY

D: NA
size: NA
V: TRBV7-8
length: 12
J: TRBJ1-5
CDR3: ASSLRDSNQPQH

D: TRBD1
size: NA
V: TRBV6-2/TRBV6-3
length: 13
J: TRBJ2-5
CDR3: ASSLRQGRSETQY

D: NA
size: NA
V: TRBV5-6
length: 12
J: TRBJ2-7
CDR3: ASSLGGSEYEQY

D: NA
size: NA
V: TRBV4-2
length: 11
J: TRBJ1-5
CDR3: ASRPGDGQPQH

D: NA
size: NA
V: TRBV29-1
length: 12
J: TRBJ2-7
CDR3: SVEFRDKPYEQY

D: NA
size: NA
V: TRBV9
length: 12
J: TRBJ1-2
CDR3: ASSPLAGVGGYT

D: NA
size: NA
V: TRBV7-9
length: 13
J: TRBJ2-1
CDR3: ASSLPQGYHNEQF